The rows below give T cell receptor beta chains drawn from one sample of a study of control samples from healthy donors and cancer patients. Clones were read by immunoSEQ multiplex PCR, and TCRdb kept only the in-frame ones, dropping some. There are some 130,000 clones in the sample; 85% to 95% occur only once, and 1.7% lies in the top ten. Sample: PBMCs. Receptors were obtained from a man aged 50 or older with head and neck cancer. CDR3s include the opening cysteine and the closing phenylalanine or tryptophan. The order of the fields is J gene, V gene, clone size, D gene, CDR3 DNA, CDR3 protein. The D gene is left open where the match is weak. Clone size is given for some rows only: seen once, a few or many times, or a class if the clone is expanded.

J gene: TRBJ1-5; V gene: TRBV4-2; clone size: .; D gene: TRBD1; CDR3 DNA: TGTGCCAGCAGCCAAGATTGGGGGCAGGGGGGCGGTCCCCAGCATTTT; CDR3 protein: CASSQDWGQGGGPQHF
J gene: TRBJ1-3; V gene: TRBV5-7; clone size: .; D gene: .; CDR3 DNA: TGTGCCAGCAGCTTAAGGAACATCCCATTCACCATATATTTT; CDR3 protein: CASSLRNIPFTIYF
J gene: TRBJ2-2; V gene: TRBV7-2; clone size: .; D gene: .; CDR3 DNA: TGTGCCAGCAGCTCCTGGGACATTGCGTCCGGGGAGCTGTTTTTT; CDR3 protein: CASSSWDIASGELFF
J gene: TRBJ1-4; V gene: TRBV2; clone size: .; D gene: .; CDR3 DNA: TGTGCCAGGAGAGGGACTAATGAAAAACTGTTTTTT; CDR3 protein: CARRGTNEKLFF
J gene: TRBJ2-5; V gene: TRBV4-2; clone size: .; D gene: .; CDR3 DNA: TGTGCCAGCAGCCAAGATCCTACAAGGGAGACCCAGTACTTC; CDR3 protein: CASSQDPTRETQYF
J gene: TRBJ2-7; V gene: TRBV5-8; clone size: few; D gene: .; CDR3 DNA: TGTGCCAGCAGCTCCCCTACTGTCTACGAGCAGTACTTC; CDR3 protein: CASSSPTVYEQYF
J gene: TRBJ2-1; V gene: TRBV7-9; clone size: .; D gene: TRBD2; CDR3 DNA: TGTGCCAGCAGCCCCGGGACTAGCGGGGGGGTCAATGAGCAGTTCTTC; CDR3 protein: CASSPGTSGGVNEQFF
J gene: TRBJ1-2; V gene: TRBV30; clone size: once; D gene: .; CDR3 DNA: TGTGCCTGGAGTCAACGGAGGGGCGGCTACACCTTC; CDR3 protein: CAWSQRRGGYTF
J gene: TRBJ2-5; V gene: TRBV7-2; clone size: .; D gene: .; CDR3 DNA: TGTGCCAGCAGCTTAAATAAGGGGACCCAAGAGACCCAGTACTTC; CDR3 protein: CASSLNKGTQETQYF
J gene: TRBJ2-5; V gene: TRBV7-2; clone size: .; D gene: TRBD1; CDR3 DNA: TGTGCCAGCAGCTCCTCGACAGGGGCCGCCCAAGAGACCCAGTACTTC; CDR3 protein: CASSSSTGAAQETQYF
J gene: TRBJ2-7; V gene: TRBV9; clone size: .; D gene: .; CDR3 DNA: TGTGCCAGCAGCGTAATCCCGAATTACGAGCAGTACTTC; CDR3 protein: CASSVIPNYEQYF
J gene: TRBJ1-2; V gene: TRBV5-8; clone size: .; D gene: .; CDR3 DNA: TGTGCCAGCAGCTTGGGCGGGACCCATTATGGCTACACCTTC; CDR3 protein: CASSLGGTHYGYTF
J gene: TRBJ2-3; V gene: TRBV5-1; clone size: .; D gene: .; CDR3 DNA: TGCGCCAGCAGTACGGGGGACACAGATACGCAGTATTTT; CDR3 protein: CASSTGDTDTQYF
J gene: TRBJ1-2; V gene: TRBV9; clone size: .; D gene: .; CDR3 DNA: TGTGCCAGCAGCGTGGGGCAGAGAAGTGGCTACACCTTC; CDR3 protein: CASSVGQRSGYTF
J gene: TRBJ1-3; V gene: TRBV18; clone size: .; D gene: .; CDR3 DNA: TGTGCCAGCTCAGACCGGCAAATAGCACGAAACACCATATATTTT; CDR3 protein: CASSDRQIARNTIYF
J gene: TRBJ1-6; V gene: TRBV30; clone size: .; D gene: .; CDR3 DNA: TGTGCCTGGAACTGGATAGGATCACCCCTCCACTTT; CDR3 protein: CAWNWIGSPLHF
J gene: TRBJ1-2; V gene: TRBV19; clone size: .; D gene: TRBD1; CDR3 DNA: TGTGCCAGTAGTCCTCGAGGACAGGCGAGGGGCTACACCTTC; CDR3 protein: CASSPRGQARGYTF
J gene: TRBJ2-7; V gene: TRBV10-3; clone size: .; D gene: .; CDR3 DNA: TGTGCCATCAGTGACCTTCTGACAGGCTCCTACGAGCAGTACTTC; CDR3 protein: CAISDLLTGSYEQYF
J gene: TRBJ1-1; V gene: TRBV3-1/TRBV3-2; clone size: .; D gene: .; CDR3 DNA: TGTGCCAGCAGCCAAGCGGGCTTGAACACTGAAGCTTTCTTT; CDR3 protein: CASSQAGLNTEAFF
J gene: TRBJ2-7; V gene: TRBV24-1; clone size: .; D gene: .; CDR3 DNA: TGTGCCACCAGTGAGGCAGGGGCGAACTACGAGCAGTACTTC; CDR3 protein: CATSEAGANYEQYF
J gene: TRBJ1-1; V gene: TRBV7-9; clone size: few; D gene: .; CDR3 DNA: TGTGCCAGCAGCCGGATGAACACTGAAGCTTTCTTT; CDR3 protein: CASSRMNTEAFF
J gene: TRBJ2-3; V gene: TRBV5-1; clone size: .; D gene: TRBD1; CDR3 DNA: TGCGCCAGCAGCTGGACAGGGCCACCCACAGATACGCAGTATTTT; CDR3 protein: CASSWTGPPTDTQYF
J gene: TRBJ2-3; V gene: TRBV4-1; clone size: .; D gene: .; CDR3 DNA: TGCGCCAGCAGCTCCCACCGGTGGGCCGATAGCACAGATACGCAGTATTTT; CDR3 protein: CASSSHRWADSTDTQYF
J gene: TRBJ2-5; V gene: TRBV12-5; clone size: .; D gene: .; CDR3 DNA: TGTGCTAGTGGTTTGTCGGGTATATTGGGGACCCAGTACTTC; CDR3 protein: CASGLSGILGTQYF
J gene: TRBJ1-2; V gene: TRBV6-2/TRBV6-3; clone size: .; D gene: .; CDR3 DNA: TGTGCCAGCAGTTTGGGGACTCCGGGCATCGGGGGCTACACCTTC; CDR3 protein: CASSLGTPGIGGYTF
J gene: TRBJ1-4; V gene: TRBV5-1; clone size: .; D gene: .; CDR3 DNA: TGCGCCAGCAGCTTGGGAACGGGAAAACTGTTTTTT; CDR3 protein: CASSLGTGKLFF
J gene: TRBJ1-2; V gene: TRBV5-4; clone size: .; D gene: .; CDR3 DNA: TGTGCCAGCAGGCCTCCGGGTCCTAACTATGGCTACACCTTC; CDR3 protein: CASRPPGPNYGYTF
J gene: TRBJ1-5; V gene: TRBV28; clone size: .; D gene: .; CDR3 DNA: TGTGCCACCTACCTTTCCGCTCAGCCCCAGCATTTT; CDR3 protein: CATYLSAQPQHF
J gene: TRBJ2-3; V gene: TRBV28; clone size: .; D gene: .; CDR3 DNA: TGTGCCAGCAGCTTACCTCTTCGGGGGGATACGCAGTATTTT; CDR3 protein: CASSLPLRGDTQYF
J gene: TRBJ2-5; V gene: TRBV5-4; clone size: .; D gene: .; CDR3 DNA: TGTGCCAGCGGACTCCATGGAGGGGAAGAGACCCAGTACTTC; CDR3 protein: CASGLHGGEETQYF
J gene: TRBJ2-1; V gene: TRBV7-8; clone size: once; D gene: TRBD2; CDR3 DNA: TGTGCCAGCAGCTCTCCTGACCTAGCGGACTCCTACAATGAGCAGTTCTTC; CDR3 protein: CASSSPDLADSYNEQFF
J gene: TRBJ2-7; V gene: TRBV12-3/TRBV12-4; clone size: .; D gene: .; CDR3 DNA: TGTGCCAGCAGTCGAAATATCTACGAGCAGTACTTC; CDR3 protein: CASSRNIYEQYF
J gene: TRBJ2-7; V gene: TRBV7-9; clone size: .; D gene: .; CDR3 DNA: TGTGCCAGCAGCTTACACCGCGCTAGCTCCTACGAGCAGTACTTC; CDR3 protein: CASSLHRASSYEQYF
J gene: TRBJ2-5; V gene: TRBV28; clone size: .; D gene: TRBD2; CDR3 DNA: TGTGCCAGCAGTTTAGCCCCCGGACTAGCGGGGGGCCTCCAGTACTTC; CDR3 protein: CASSLAPGLAGGLQYF
J gene: TRBJ2-7; V gene: TRBV7-8; clone size: .; D gene: .; CDR3 DNA: TGTGCCAGCAGCTCCCCCGGGATCTCCTACGAGCAGTACTTC; CDR3 protein: CASSSPGISYEQYF
J gene: TRBJ2-2; V gene: TRBV29-1; clone size: .; D gene: .; CDR3 DNA: TGCAGCGTTGAAAAGCGGTACACCGGGGAGCTGTTTTTT; CDR3 protein: CSVEKRYTGELFF
J gene: TRBJ1-3; V gene: TRBV9; clone size: .; D gene: TRBD1; CDR3 DNA: TGTGCCAGCAGCGTCCGACAGGGCTCTGGAAACACCATATATTTT; CDR3 protein: CASSVRQGSGNTIYF
J gene: TRBJ1-2; V gene: TRBV28; clone size: .; D gene: .; CDR3 DNA: TGTGCCACCTATGGGGTAGAGGGCTACACCTTC; CDR3 protein: CATYGVEGYTF
J gene: TRBJ1-3; V gene: TRBV4-2; clone size: .; D gene: .; CDR3 DNA: TGTGCCAGCAGCCAAGGCTCCGGAAACACCATATATTTT; CDR3 protein: CASSQGSGNTIYF
J gene: TRBJ2-7; V gene: TRBV6-5; clone size: .; D gene: TRBD1; CDR3 DNA: TGTGCCAGCAGGTCCACCGGGACAGGCTACGAGCAGTACTTC; CDR3 protein: CASRSTGTGYEQYF
J gene: TRBJ1-6; V gene: TRBV6-5; clone size: .; D gene: .; CDR3 DNA: TGTGCCAGCAGTTACTCGTTATTGGGAAACTCACCCCTCCACTTT; CDR3 protein: CASSYSLLGNSPLHF
J gene: TRBJ1-6; V gene: TRBV19; clone size: .; D gene: .; CDR3 DNA: TGTGCCAGTAGTATTGAGGACGAGAATTCACCCCTCCACTTT; CDR3 protein: CASSIEDENSPLHF
J gene: TRBJ1-2; V gene: TRBV28; clone size: once; D gene: .; CDR3 DNA: TGTGCCAGCAGTTTGAGGGGACCCGCAACCGGAGGCTACACCTTC; CDR3 protein: CASSLRGPATGGYTF
J gene: TRBJ1-1; V gene: TRBV30; clone size: .; D gene: .; CDR3 DNA: TGTGCCTGGAGTGTGGGGGGGAACACTGAAGCTTTCTTT; CDR3 protein: CAWSVGGNTEAFF